The T cell receptor (beta chain) under discussion was sequenced for a study of beta chain features in type 1 diabetes. Study-wide points: Junctions at VDJ sites from type 1 diabetes patients had fewer insertions and more deletions. Whether HLA type influences TCRB rearrangement remained unresolved here.

The CDR3 runs to 13 residues. V lost 6 bases, J lost 6 bases, and 6 bases stayed unmatched. Germline V gives CDR1 MNHEY, CDR2 SVGAGI. Each donor gave one heparinised blood draw averaging around 120 mL. A word on this clone: The target antigen is unknown.

Sequenced material consisted of expressed TCRB transcripts (all of the isolated RNA was reverse transcribed). Only in-frame clones appear in the TCRdb table, and some are missing; sequencing was by immunoSEQ multiplex PCR. This table holds 300,000 to 400,000 clones, 8% found once. The J gene is TRBJ1-2, the V gene TRBV6-5, with TRBD1 matching over 8 bases. The sequence was obtained from a woman in her late teens or twenties in good health. Sequenced material: central memory CD4+ T cells from blood. This CDR3 is CASSHTGGDGYTF. The CDR3 DNA follows: TGTGCCAGCAGCCACACAGGGGGAGATGGCTACACCTTC.